Below, one T cell receptor beta chain is given with its context. Its antigen is as yet unknown. CD4+CD25+CD127- Tregs, CD4+CD25- non-Tregs, CD4 and CD8 cells were sorted. An overnight rest at 37°C with 200 IU/ml IL-2 preceded regulatory T cell sorting from thawed PBMCs. Trimming removed 9 bases from V and 3 bases from J, with 11 bases in between. The length of the CDR3 is 13 residues. The germline V gene has CDR1 SNHLY and CDR2 FYNNEI. This sample was taken from a study of Tregs in tolerant kidney transplant recipients. Libraries were prepared by immunoSEQ multiplex PCR; TCRdb keeps only in-frame clonotypes and omits some of them. The sample carries about 3,700 clones, approximately 85% recorded once. Findings and caveats of the study: Nucleotide sequences could not be compared across some patients' samples due to primer changes.

The rearrangement joins TRBV2 to TRBJ2-2, with D possibly matching TRBD2 (5 bases). The material was Tregs from blood, obtained before the transplant. This clonotype was obtained from a human donor who received a combined kidney and bone marrow transplant. The CDR3 DNA sequence: TGTGCCAGTACTAGGGTGGACACCGGGGAGCTGTTTTTT. Residues: CASTRVDTGELFF.